The clone carrying this T cell receptor beta chain was seen a single time. This sample also contains other DNA sequences that code for the same CDR3. V was shortened by 2 bases and J by 1 base, with 10 bases between the two germline ends. This CDR3 contains 15 residues. Germline CDR1 and CDR2: SGHNT and YYREEE (reference sequence). These data originate in a study of blood T cell repertoires in COVID-19. As handled by the study authors: Cell counts per sample came from amplifying reference gene primers. Some clones are missing from TCRdb's copy, which holds only in-frame ones; the method was immunoSEQ multiplex PCR. V, J and clone size derive from that table, while D and trimming were established from the DNA sequence. The sample has a few hundred thousand clones, around 89% seen once. Across 20 to 25 US areas, participants ranged in age from roughly 18 to 89 years.

J is TRBJ2-1 and V is TRBV5-4; tentatively, D is TRBD2 (6 bases). Material for sequencing was PBMCs or T cells enriched from blood (not recorded which). The clonotype comes from a woman aged 18-29 years in a cohort exposed to, infected with or recovered from COVID-19 (not recorded which). The CDR3 loop is CASSLPGGSYNEQFF. Written as DNA, the CDR3 is TGTGCCAGCAGCTTACCCGGGGGTTCCTACAATGAGCAGTTCTTC.